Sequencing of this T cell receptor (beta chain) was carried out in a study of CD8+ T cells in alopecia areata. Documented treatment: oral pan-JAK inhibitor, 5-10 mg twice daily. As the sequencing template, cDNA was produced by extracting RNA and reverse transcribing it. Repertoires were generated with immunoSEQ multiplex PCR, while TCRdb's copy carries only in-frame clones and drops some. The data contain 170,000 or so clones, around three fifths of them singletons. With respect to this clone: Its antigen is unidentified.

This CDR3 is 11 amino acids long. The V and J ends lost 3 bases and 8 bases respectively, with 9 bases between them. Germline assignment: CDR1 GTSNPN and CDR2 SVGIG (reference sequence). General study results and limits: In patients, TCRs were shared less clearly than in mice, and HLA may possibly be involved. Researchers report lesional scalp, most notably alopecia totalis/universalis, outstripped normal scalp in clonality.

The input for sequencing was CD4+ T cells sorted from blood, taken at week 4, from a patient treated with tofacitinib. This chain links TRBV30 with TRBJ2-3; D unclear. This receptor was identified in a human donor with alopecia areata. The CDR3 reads CAWSSPTTQYF. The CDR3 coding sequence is TGTGCCTGGAGCTCCCCCACTACGCAGTATTTT.